The sample holds a few counts of the clone carrying this T cell receptor beta chain. Its specificity is unknown. Germline V gives CDR1 MNHNS, CDR2 SASEGT. The V gene lost 6 bases and the J gene lost 8 bases, with 13 bases spanning the gap. The CDR3 has 13 amino acids. PCR was performed using 60 Vbeta and 13 Jbeta primers. Sequenced by immunoSEQ multiplex PCR; TCRdb stores in-frame clones only, minus some. The data contain around 140,000 clones, under 75% of them singletons. These data originate in a study of cytomegalovirus exposure and HLA in healthy donors. Across the whole study: The Caucasian-associated ancestry cluster held roughly 84% of more than 350 genotyped donors.

General study results and limits: It was reported in a later analysis that an Asian-associated ancestry cluster showed fewer N-insertions than the approximately 670-donor mean.

This chain joins TRBV6-1 and TRBJ2-2, with TRBD2 as a possible D gene (6 bases). The TCR comes from a woman aged 40 to 50 in good health and CMV-seronegative. The source material was PBMCs. CDR3 region: CASRAPGVGELFF. The CDR3 coding sequence is TGTGCCAGCAGGGCCCCGGGGGTGGGGGAGCTGTTTTTT.